This TCR beta chain was found in a study of blood T cell repertoires in COVID-19. The J segment lost 5 bases and the V segment lost 3 bases, leaving 6 bases of the junction unmatched. The CDR3 is 14 amino acids. Germline values: CDR1 MDHEN, CDR2 SYDVKM. Here immunoSEQ multiplex PCR was the method, and the copy in TCRdb shows in-frame clones only, minus some. The sample shows 25,000 to 30,000 clones, 90% of them seen only once. The specimen sequenced was peripheral blood. This receptor was identified in a man aged 65 to 85 with acute or convalescent COVID-19. The V and J genes are TRBV28 and TRBJ1-1; 7 bases align to TRBD1. The CDR3 nucleotides are TGTGCCAGCAGTTTTAAATCAGGGGGGACTGAAGCTTTCTTT. Translating gives CASSFKSGGTEAFF. Supplemented by reference TRBV28 and TRBJ1-1, the full variable domain reads DVKVTQSSRYLVKRTGEKVFLECVQDMDHENMFWYRQDPGLGLRLIYFSYDVKMKEKGDIPEGYSVSREKKERFSLILESASTNQTSMYLCASSFKSGGTEAFFGQGTRLTVV.